The TCR beta chain described here comes from a study of siplizumab effects on memory and regulatory T cells. This CDR3 is built from 14 residues. Germline CDR1 and CDR2: MGHRA and YSYEKL. The ends were cut back, 0 bases at V and 2 bases at J, with 8 bases in the middle. Method: immunoSEQ multiplex PCR; TCRdb's copy keeps in-frame clones and lacks some. The repertoire holds 80,000 to 95,000 clones, with approximately 95% as singletons. Study results and limitations: Only a minor fraction of alloreactive clones mapped to unstimulated subsets. Naive T cells seemed more diverse than memory cells; they also seemed major alloresponse contributors. The study found that mappable alloreactive CD4+ clones averaged roughly 70% Treg-derived with siplizumab and 25% to 30% in controls.

Remarks on this clone: What it binds is unknown.

The chain links TRBV4-1 to TRBJ2-7; TRBD1 or TRBD2 may be the D gene (5 bases each). The source is a human donor in good health. Sequences were obtained from CD8+ T cells sorted from blood. CDR3 sequence reads: CASSQDKGPYEQYF. CDR3 coding DNA: TGCGCCAGCAGCCAAGATAAGGGACCCTACGAGCAGTACTTC.